Listed below are T cell receptor beta chains from one sample, sequenced in a study of early T cells in non-severe SARS-CoV-2 infection. MiXCR, run by TCRdb on the 5' RACE reads, gives a single entry per CDR3 protein. The table records roughly 65,000 distinct CDR3 sequences, less than 15% of them present only once. Sequenced material: whole blood. The receptors stem from an adult who was a healthcare worker with PCR-confirmed SARS-CoV-2 infection or an uninfected control (not recorded which). The CDR3 runs from the conserved cysteine through the conserved F or W. D genes are given only for firm matches. Expanded clones get a size class; other rows say once, few or many, or leave the size out.

d_call	j_call	clone_size	v_call	cdr3_nt	cdr3_aa
.	TRBJ2-2	.	TRBV15	TGTGCCACCAGCGGGACGAACACCGGGGAGCTGTTTTTT	CATSGTNTGELFF
TRBD1	TRBJ1-6	few	TRBV4-3	TGCGCCAGCAGCCAACAGGGACAGGGGCATTCACCCCTCCACTTT	CASSQQGQGHSPLHF
.	TRBJ1-1	few	TRBV9	TGTGCCAGCAGCGTAGGTTCGAACACTGAAGCTTTCTTT	CASSVGSNTEAFF
.	TRBJ2-1	many	TRBV20-1	TGCAGTGCTAGGGAAGATCGCCCCTCGGCCCTCTACAATGAGCAGTTCTTC	CSAREDRPSALYNEQFF
.	TRBJ2-1	.	TRBV15	TGTGCCACCAGCAGAGATACGGACTCAAAGTACAATGAGCAGTTCTTC	CATSRDTDSKYNEQFF
TRBD2	TRBJ2-1	.	TRBV11-2	TGTGCCAGCAGCTCCCGAGTCGGACTAGCGGGGCATGAGCAGTTCTTC	CASSSRVGLAGHEQFF
.	TRBJ2-3	.	TRBV29-1	TGCAGCGTTGACCGAAACCCAGTGGATACGCAGTATTTT	CSVDRNPVDTQYF
TRBD1	TRBJ1-3	few	TRBV4-3	TGCGCCAGCAGCTGGGACAGACACTTACCCTCTGGAAACACCATATATTTT	CASSWDRHLPSGNTIYF
.	TRBJ1-1	many	TRBV3-1	TGTGCCAGCAGCCACCTGACACAGAGAAAAACTGAAGCTTTCTTT	CASSHLTQRKTEAFF
.	TRBJ1-6	few	TRBV12-3/TRBV12-4	TGTGCCAGCCGGGATTCACCCCTCCACTTT	CASRDSPLHF
.	TRBJ2-2	.	TRBV30	TGTGCCTGGAGAGCCGGGGAGCTGTTTTTT	CAWRAGELFF
.	TRBJ1-1	many	TRBV29-1	TGCAGCGTCGCGAAGTCTGTGAACACTGAAGCTTTCTTT	CSVAKSVNTEAFF
.	TRBJ2-5	many	TRBV6-2/TRBV6-3	TGTGCCAGCAGTTACTCAACGGGGGCCCCCCGACAACAAGAGACCCAGTACTTC	CASSYSTGAPRQQETQYF
TRBD1	TRBJ2-7	many	TRBV5-1	TGCGCCAGCAGCTTGTGGACAGGGATGTCCTACGAGCAGTACTTC	CASSLWTGMSYEQYF
.	TRBJ2-7	few	TRBV5-5	TGTGCCAGCAGCTGGGGGCAGGGCGCTTACGAGCAGTACTTC	CASSWGQGAYEQYF
.	TRBJ2-7	few	TRBV7-2	TGTGCCAGCAGCTTAGGTCAGGGGAATGCCTACGAGCAGTACTTC	CASSLGQGNAYEQYF
.	TRBJ1-1	few	TRBV12-5	TGTGCTAGTGGTTTGTTCAGGGTGACTGTTAACACTGAAGCTTTCTTT	CASGLFRVTVNTEAFF
.	TRBJ2-1	.	TRBV11-3	TGTGCCAGCAGCTTTGGTGAGAGCTCCTACAATGAGCAGTTCTTC	CASSFGESSYNEQFF
.	TRBJ1-6	many	TRBV6-1	TGTGCCAGCAGTGAGGAGGGGCGCGGGGGTAATTCACCCCTCCACTTT	CASSEEGRGGNSPLHF
.	TRBJ2-7	.	TRBV6-5	TGTGCCAGCAGTCCCTCCGGAAGGGGAGGCGAGCAGTACTTC	CASSPSGRGGEQYF
.	TRBJ2-3	many	TRBV18	TGTGCCAGCTCACCTGACGTCACAGATACGCAGTATTTT	CASSPDVTDTQYF
.	TRBJ2-7	many	TRBV20-1	TGCAGTGCTAGTGCGGGGGCTTACTACGAGCAGTACTTC	CSASAGAYYEQYF
.	TRBJ2-7	many	TRBV18	TGTGCCAGCTCACCAGGCCGGGTCGAGCAGTACTTC	CASSPGRVEQYF
.	TRBJ1-2	.	TRBV4-3	TGCGCCAGCAGCCAAGATGGGCCAGGGCAAACTGGCTACACCTTC	CASSQDGPGQTGYTF
.	TRBJ2-7	.	TRBV7-9	TGTGCCAGCAGCTTAGTTAGCGACGAGCAGTACTTC	CASSLVSDEQYF
.	TRBJ1-5	many	TRBV6-2/TRBV6-3	TGTGCCAGCAGTCCCCGCCGGGATCACCCCCAGCATTTT	CASSPRRDHPQHF
.	TRBJ2-1	few	TRBV20-1	TGCAGTGCTAGAGTTTTTCCGCCTATGGATGAGCAGTTCTTC	CSARVFPPMDEQFF
.	TRBJ2-7	many	TRBV19	TGTGCCAGTAGTATAGGACTAACCTACGAGCAGTACTTC	CASSIGLTYEQYF
TRBD1	TRBJ1-4	few	TRBV7-9	TGTGCCAGCAGCTTTACTGGACAGGGGGTGACTAATGAAAAACTGTTTTTT	CASSFTGQGVTNEKLFF
.	TRBJ2-5	few	TRBV9	TGTGCCAGCAGCGCGGTAGACGGACAACCCTGGGAGACCCAGTACTTC	CASSAVDGQPWETQYF
TRBD1	TRBJ1-1	.	TRBV3-1	TGTGCCAGCAGCCACAGGACAGGGGGCTCGGACACTGAAGCTTTCTTT	CASSHRTGGSDTEAFF
.	TRBJ2-2	few	TRBV3-1	TGTGCCAGCAGCCAGCATCCGAACACCGGGGAGCTGTTTTTT	CASSQHPNTGELFF
.	TRBJ2-3	.	TRBV2	TGTGCCAGCAGTGCCCCTTTTACAGATACGCAGTATTTT	CASSAPFTDTQYF
.	TRBJ2-3	many	TRBV9	TGTGCCAGCAGCCCCCCAGCGGGTACAGATACGCAGTATTTT	CASSPPAGTDTQYF
.	TRBJ1-1	few	TRBV30	TGTGCCTGGACAATCCAGGGATTGCCTGAAGCTTTCTTT	CAWTIQGLPEAFF
TRBD1	TRBJ2-1	.	TRBV7-8	TGTGCCAGCGGCCCGGACAGGGGTTACAATGAGCAGTTCTTC	CASGPDRGYNEQFF
TRBD1	TRBJ2-7	few	TRBV11-2	TGTGCCAGCAGCCACAGGGGCGAGCAGTACTTC	CASSHRGEQYF
TRBD1	TRBJ2-7	.	TRBV7-6	TGTGCCAGCAGCTTAGGGGGACGGGGACAGCCTTCCTACGAGCAGTACTTC	CASSLGGRGQPSYEQYF
TRBD1	TRBJ1-2	many	TRBV10-3	TGTGCCATCACTCCCGGGACAGTAGCTAACTATGGCTACACCTTC	CAITPGTVANYGYTF
.	TRBJ2-2	.	TRBV9	TGTGCCAGCAGCGTAACGGGTCGAGGGCCGGTCGGGGAGCTGTTTTTT	CASSVTGRGPVGELFF
.	TRBJ2-5	.	TRBV11-2	TGTGCCAGCAGCGAGGGACGGAAAGAGACCCAGTACTTC	CASSEGRKETQYF
TRBD1	TRBJ1-6	few	TRBV6-2/TRBV6-3	TGTGCCAGCTCCCGAGGACAGGCTGCCTCCTATAATTCACCCCTCCACTTT	CASSRGQAASYNSPLHF
.	TRBJ1-1	.	TRBV30	TGTGCCTGGAATAACATTAACGGGAACACTGAAGCTTTCTTT	CAWNNINGNTEAFF
.	TRBJ2-7	.	TRBV12-3/TRBV12-4	TGTGCCAGCAGTTTAAAATGGTCGACAGGCTCATCCCGCTACGAGCAGTACTTC	CASSLKWSTGSSRYEQYF
.	TRBJ2-3	.	TRBV29-1	TGCAGCGTTAAGGGACACCTAAGCACAGATACGCAGTATTTT	CSVKGHLSTDTQYF
.	TRBJ2-5	many	TRBV20-1	TGCAGTGCTAGGGCCGCCAAGGGAGAAGTGCGCCAAGAGACCCAGTACTTC	CSARAAKGEVRQETQYF
.	TRBJ2-2	.	TRBV18	TGTGCCAGCTCACCGATTTCCGGGTTGGAGATTACCGGGGAGCTGTTTTTT	CASSPISGLEITGELFF
.	TRBJ2-7	few	TRBV12-3/TRBV12-4	TGTGCCAGCAGTTTCTGGCAGGGTCTGGACTACGAGCAGTACTTC	CASSFWQGLDYEQYF
.	TRBJ1-6	many	TRBV2	TGTGCCAGCATTAGCTCCTATAATTCACCCCTCCACTTT	CASISSYNSPLHF
TRBD1	TRBJ2-5	many	TRBV18	TGTGCCAGCTCACCTTGGACAGGACAGGAGACCCAGTACTTC	CASSPWTGQETQYF
TRBD1	TRBJ2-3	.	TRBV20-1	TGCAGTGCTAGAGATCCGGGACAGTATAGCACAGATACGCAGTATTTT	CSARDPGQYSTDTQYF
TRBD2	TRBJ2-3	.	TRBV7-9	TGTGCCAGCAGCTTAGGGTCTAGCGGGGGCACAGATACGCAGTATTTT	CASSLGSSGGTDTQYF
TRBD1	TRBJ1-2	few	TRBV7-6	TGTGCCAGCAGCCGCTTCCAGACAGGGAACTATGGCTACACCTTC	CASSRFQTGNYGYTF
.	TRBJ2-3	few	TRBV6-4	TGTGCCAGAAGAACTAGCCCAGATACGCAGTATTTT	CARRTSPDTQYF
.	TRBJ1-2	many	TRBV18	TGTGCCAGCTCACAAGCTTCTAACTATGGCTACACCTTC	CASSQASNYGYTF
.	TRBJ2-1	.	TRBV9	TGTGCCAGCAGCTTTACCTACAATGAGCAGTTCTTC	CASSFTYNEQFF
TRBD1	TRBJ1-2	many	TRBV4-2	TGTGCCAGCAGTCCATCCACAGGGGAGGGCAACTATGGCTACACCTTC	CASSPSTGEGNYGYTF
TRBD1	TRBJ2-2	.	TRBV15	TGTGCCATCATGCCCTGGTGGACAGGGGTGAACACCGGGGAGCTGTTTTTT	CAIMPWWTGVNTGELFF
.	TRBJ2-7	few	TRBV11-2	TGTGCCAGCAGCCTCGACCCTCTCTACGAGCAGTACTTC	CASSLDPLYEQYF
.	TRBJ1-6	.	TRBV20-1	TGCAGTGCAAGACCCGAAGGGCATTCACCCCTCCACTTT	CSARPEGHSPLHF